Listed below are T cell receptor beta chains from one sample, sequenced in a study of early T cells in non-severe SARS-CoV-2 infection. One entry per CDR3 protein, called by TCRdb with MiXCR from the 5' RACE reads. The sample includes roughly 66,000 distinct CDR3 sequences, 8% to 9.5% of them seen just once. The sequencing sample was made of whole blood. The receptors come from an adult who was a healthcare worker with PCR-confirmed SARS-CoV-2 infection or an uninfected control (not recorded which). Both conserved end residues are part of each CDR3. A D gene is named only where the DNA matches it firmly. Only part of the rows carry a size: once, few, many, or a class if the clone is expanded.

-	TRBV11-1	few	TRBJ2-7	TGTGCCAGCAGCTTAGCGCTCGCGGGACGCTACGAGCAGTACTTC	CASSLALAGRYEQYF
-	TRBV29-1	-	TRBJ1-5	TGCAGCGTTCGCGTGGGGGGTGGGCAGCCCCAGCATTTT	CSVRVGGGQPQHF
-	TRBV28	-	TRBJ2-6	TGTGCCAGCAGTCAGAGTTTTACCCTGACTTTC	CASSQSFTLTF
-	TRBV7-8	-	TRBJ2-7	TGTGCCAGCAGCTTAGTCGTCGGCAGATCTAGCTCCTACGAGCAGTACTTC	CASSLVVGRSSSYEQYF
-	TRBV29-1	-	TRBJ2-7	TGCAGCGTTGCGGGTGGCAGCGCAAGCACCTACGAGCAGTACTTC	CSVAGGSASTYEQYF
TRBD2	TRBV4-3	few	TRBJ2-7	TGCGCCAGCAGCCAAGAGGTCAGCGGGAACTCCTACGAGCAGTACTTC	CASSQEVSGNSYEQYF
-	TRBV11-3	-	TRBJ2-7	TGTGCCAGGAGCTCCCGGAAGAGGACGGAAACCTACGAGCAGTACTTC	CARSSRKRTETYEQYF
-	TRBV28	-	TRBJ1-5	TGTGCCAGCAGTCAGCCCCAGCATTTT	CASSQPQHF
-	TRBV20-1	-	TRBJ2-7	TGCAGTGCTAGTATCCGGGTGAGTTCCGAGCAGTACTTC	CSASIRVSSEQYF
TRBD2	TRBV7-8	few	TRBJ2-5	TGTGCCAGCAGCCCGCGACTAGCGGGAGGGTATTTGTGGCAAGAGACCCAGTACTTC	CASSPRLAGGYLWQETQYF
TRBD2	TRBV10-3	few	TRBJ2-3	TGTGCCATCAGTGATGAAGCGGGAGGTGCGAGAGATACGCAGTATTTT	CAISDEAGGARDTQYF
-	TRBV20-1	many	TRBJ2-5	TGCAGTGCTAGGGGGTTCCAAGAGACCCAGTACTTC	CSARGFQETQYF
-	TRBV4-3	-	TRBJ2-1	TGCGCCAGCAGCCCAGGCACCCTGCCCAAGTTCTTC	CASSPGTLPKFF
-	TRBV7-9	-	TRBJ2-5	TGTGCCAGCAGCTATCGGGGTGGGGGCCCCCAAGAGACCCAGTACTTC	CASSYRGGGPQETQYF
-	TRBV20-1	few	TRBJ1-1	TGCAGTGCTTTTACTCCGACAGGAAGTAACACTGAAGCTTTCTTT	CSAFTPTGSNTEAFF
TRBD2	TRBV15	few	TRBJ2-5	TGTGCCACCGGTCTAGCGGGAGGAGGGACCCAGTACTTC	CATGLAGGGTQYF
-	TRBV4-3	many	TRBJ1-2	TGCGCCAGCAGCCAAGTTTTATACAAGGGGGTCTATGGCTACACCTTC	CASSQVLYKGVYGYTF
-	TRBV6-6	many	TRBJ1-5	TGTGCCAGCAGTTCCTCCGCCGCGGGTTATAGCAATCAGCCCCAGCATTTT	CASSSSAAGYSNQPQHF
-	TRBV4-1	few	TRBJ2-3	TGCGCCAGCAGCCAATTTAGCGATACGCAGTATTTT	CASSQFSDTQYF
-	TRBV10-3	many	TRBJ2-1	TGTGCCATCAGGCCCGGGGATAGCTACAATGAGCAGTTCTTC	CAIRPGDSYNEQFF
TRBD1	TRBV30	many	TRBJ2-3	TGTGCCTGGAGTGTGGAGACAGGGCTCACAGATACGCAGTATTTT	CAWSVETGLTDTQYF
TRBD2	TRBV20-1	-	TRBJ2-7	TGCAGTGCTAGACGGCCCGGGGGAGCGGGAGGTAACGAGCAGTACTTC	CSARRPGGAGGNEQYF
-	TRBV20-1	-	TRBJ2-1	TGCAGTGCTAATTCGGGGCAGGGGTTAGAGTTCTTC	CSANSGQGLEFF
TRBD1	TRBV4-2	few	TRBJ2-3	TGTGCCAGCAGCTACCAAGGACAGGGTAGGACAGATACGCAGTATTTT	CASSYQGQGRTDTQYF
-	TRBV5-5	-	TRBJ2-7	TGTGCCAGCAGCCCCCATCCGACAGGGAGGTACTACGAGCAGTACTTC	CASSPHPTGRYYEQYF
-	TRBV14	few	TRBJ2-2	TGTGCCAGCAGCCAAGAATGGGTCGCGTCGGAGCTGTTTTTT	CASSQEWVASELFF
-	TRBV6-2/TRBV6-3	many	TRBJ1-2	TGTGCCAGCAGGAAGGACAGAGCTAACTATGGCTACACCTTC	CASRKDRANYGYTF
-	TRBV5-1	-	TRBJ2-5	TGCGCCAGCAGTCCGGGATTCCAAGAGACCCAGTACTTC	CASSPGFQETQYF
TRBD1	TRBV12-3/TRBV12-4	-	TRBJ2-2	TGTGCCAGCGTGGCCAACAGGGGAGGGGAGCTGTTTTTT	CASVANRGGELFF
TRBD1	TRBV29-1	many	TRBJ2-5	TGCAGCGCAAGGGGGCTCGGAGAGACCCAGTACTTC	CSARGLGETQYF
-	TRBV14	many	TRBJ2-3	TGTGCCAGCAGCCAAGAAGACCCCCCTAATACAGAACCCGGGGATACGCAGTATTTT	CASSQEDPPNTEPGDTQYF
-	TRBV6-5	-	TRBJ2-1	TGTGCCAGCAGTTACCACTCCCGGGACCGATTAGATGAGCAGTTCTTC	CASSYHSRDRLDEQFF
-	TRBV4-1	many	TRBJ2-5	TGCGCCAGCAGCCAAGTTCGCGAGACCCAGTACTTC	CASSQVRETQYF
-	TRBV6-4	many	TRBJ2-5	TGTGCCACCAAACGGACCGACTTAGGCCTAGTCCAAGAGACCCAGTACTTC	CATKRTDLGLVQETQYF
TRBD1	TRBV19	-	TRBJ1-2	TGTGCCAGTACGGGGACAGTCCCTAACTATGGCTACACCTTC	CASTGTVPNYGYTF
-	TRBV7-8	many	TRBJ2-7	TGTGCCAGCAGTCGACTCAGGGACCCCCGGAACGAGCAGTACTTC	CASSRLRDPRNEQYF
-	TRBV7-2	-	TRBJ1-5	TGTGCCAGCAGCTTAGACAACAATCAGCCCCAGCATTTT	CASSLDNNQPQHF
-	TRBV4-2	few	TRBJ2-1	TGTGCCAGCAGCCAAGTCCAACGGGAGCCCAATCGGGAGCAGTTCTTC	CASSQVQREPNREQFF
TRBD1	TRBV5-1	-	TRBJ2-5	TGCGCCAGCAGCGTGGCCGGGACAGGGGATATAGAGACCCAGTACTTC	CASSVAGTGDIETQYF
TRBD2	TRBV29-1	-	TRBJ2-7	TGCAGCCCTGGGGGGGGGAGAGACTCCTACGAGCAGTACTTC	CSPGGGRDSYEQYF
-	TRBV4-1	few	TRBJ1-6	TGCGCCAGCAGCCTAGGGGAGATGTTTACGGATTATAATTCACCCCTCCACTTT	CASSLGEMFTDYNSPLHF
TRBD2	TRBV12-3/TRBV12-4	-	TRBJ2-7	TGTGCCAGCAGTTTCGGGGCTAGCGGGGTCTACGAGCAGTACTTC	CASSFGASGVYEQYF
TRBD2	TRBV7-2	many	TRBJ2-3	TGTGCCAGCAGCTTACCCCTAGCGGGGCCCCAGTATTTT	CASSLPLAGPQYF
-	TRBV29-1	few	TRBJ1-4	TGCAGCGTCCCCCTGGGGGAAAAACTGTTTTTT	CSVPLGEKLFF
TRBD1	TRBV25-1	-	TRBJ2-2	TGTGCCAGCAGTGACCCCGGGGCCGACAGGGAAGCCACCGGGGAGCTGTTTTTT	CASSDPGADREATGELFF
TRBD2	TRBV10-3	few	TRBJ2-3	TGTGCCATGGGCATGGGGGTTGAGCTAGCGGGGCGCACAGATACGCAGTATTTT	CAMGMGVELAGRTDTQYF
-	TRBV4-3	many	TRBJ2-3	TGCGCCAGCAGCCAAGACATAAGTCTAGATACGCAGTATTTT	CASSQDISLDTQYF
-	TRBV7-2	few	TRBJ2-5	TGTGCCAGCAGCTTAGGGGCAGGGAAAGAGACCCAGTACTTC	CASSLGAGKETQYF
-	TRBV6-6	few	TRBJ2-5	TGTGCCAGCAGTTACTCGAATCCGAACCAAGAGACCCAGTACTTC	CASSYSNPNQETQYF
-	TRBV7-3	few	TRBJ2-2	TGTGCCAGCAGCTCACAGGGACGTGCGAACACCGGGGAGCTGTTTTTT	CASSSQGRANTGELFF
TRBD2	TRBV7-2	-	TRBJ2-3	TGTGCCAGCAGGGGGGACGAGCGGGACTTCCTTACAGATACGCAGTATTTT	CASRGDERDFLTDTQYF
TRBD2	TRBV27	-	TRBJ2-7	TGTGCCAGCAGTTCGTCCCGGGACGGGAGGGTACTCTACGAGCAGTACTTC	CASSSSRDGRVLYEQYF
TRBD1	TRBV4-3	many	TRBJ1-2	TGCGCCAGCAGCCAAGGGACAGGGTTGAACTATGGCTACACCTTC	CASSQGTGLNYGYTF
-	TRBV3-2	-	TRBJ2-5	TGTGCCAGCAGCCAAGACCCGGGACTAGCAAAAGAGACCCAGTACTTC	CASSQDPGLAKETQYF
-	TRBV6-6	few	TRBJ2-7	TGTGCCAGCAGCCAACGGCGGTGGACAGATATGGAGTTATACGAGCAGTACTTC	CASSQRRWTDMELYEQYF
-	TRBV28	-	TRBJ2-6	TGTGCCAGCAGTTCGACTAGTGAATCTGGGGCCAACGTCCTGACTTTC	CASSSTSESGANVLTF
-	TRBV19	many	TRBJ1-5	TGTGCCAGTAGTATAGCCCATTCAGGGAATCAGCCCCAGCATTTT	CASSIAHSGNQPQHF